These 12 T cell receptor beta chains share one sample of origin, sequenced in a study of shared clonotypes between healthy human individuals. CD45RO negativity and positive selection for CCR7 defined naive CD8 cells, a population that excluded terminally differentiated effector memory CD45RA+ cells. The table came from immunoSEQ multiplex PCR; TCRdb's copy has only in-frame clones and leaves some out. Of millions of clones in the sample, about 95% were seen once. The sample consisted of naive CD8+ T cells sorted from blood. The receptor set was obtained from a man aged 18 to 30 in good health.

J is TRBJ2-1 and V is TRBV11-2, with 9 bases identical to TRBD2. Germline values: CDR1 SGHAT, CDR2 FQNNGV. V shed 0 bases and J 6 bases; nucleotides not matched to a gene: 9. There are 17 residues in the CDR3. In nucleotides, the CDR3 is TGTGCCAGCAGCTTAGATCTTTGGCGGGAGGGCATCAATGAGCAGTTCTTC. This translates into CASSLDLWREGINEQFF.

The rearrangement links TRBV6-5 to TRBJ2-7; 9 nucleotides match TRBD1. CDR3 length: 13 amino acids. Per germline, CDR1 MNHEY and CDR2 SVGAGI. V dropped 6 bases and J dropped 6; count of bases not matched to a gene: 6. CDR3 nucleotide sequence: TGTGCCAGCAGCATGGGACAGGGTACCGAGCAGTACTTC. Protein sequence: CASSMGQGTEQYF.

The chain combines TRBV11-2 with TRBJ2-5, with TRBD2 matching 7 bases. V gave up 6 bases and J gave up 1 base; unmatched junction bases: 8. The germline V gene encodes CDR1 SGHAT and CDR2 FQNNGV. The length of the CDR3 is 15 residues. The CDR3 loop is CASSRTPSGQETQYF. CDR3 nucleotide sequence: TGTGCCAGCAGTCGAACTCCTAGCGGCCAAGAGACCCAGTACTTC.

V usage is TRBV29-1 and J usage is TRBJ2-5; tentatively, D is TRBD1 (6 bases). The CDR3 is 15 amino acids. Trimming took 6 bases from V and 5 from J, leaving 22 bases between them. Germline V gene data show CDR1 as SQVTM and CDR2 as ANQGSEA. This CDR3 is CSVSGAGDSFETQYF. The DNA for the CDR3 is TGCAGCGTCTCTGGGGCAGGGGATTCTTTTGAGACCCAGTACTTC. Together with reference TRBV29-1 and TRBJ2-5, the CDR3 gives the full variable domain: SAVISQKPSRDICQRGTSLTIQCQVDSQVTMMFWYRQQPGQSLTLIATANQGSEATYESGFVIDKFPISRPNLTFSTLTVSNMSPEDSSIYLCSVSGAGDSFETQYFGPGTRLLVL.

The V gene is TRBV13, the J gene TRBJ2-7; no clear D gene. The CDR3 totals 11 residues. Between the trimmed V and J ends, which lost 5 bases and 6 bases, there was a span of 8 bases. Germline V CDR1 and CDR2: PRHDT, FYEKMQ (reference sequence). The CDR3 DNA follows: TGTGCCAGCAGCCCGACTGCCGAGCAGTACTTC. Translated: CASSPTAEQYF. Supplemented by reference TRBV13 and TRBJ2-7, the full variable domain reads AAGVIQSPRHLIKEKRETATLKCYPIPRHDTVYWYQQGPGQDPQFLISFYEKMQSDKGSIPDRFSAQQFSDYHSELNMSSLELGDSALYFCASSPTAEQYFGPGTRLTVT.

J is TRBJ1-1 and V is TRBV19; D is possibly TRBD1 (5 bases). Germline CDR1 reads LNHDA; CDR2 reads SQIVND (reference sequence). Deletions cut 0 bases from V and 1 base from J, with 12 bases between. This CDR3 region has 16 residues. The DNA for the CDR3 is TGTGCCAGTAGTATAGATTTCATCGGACAGAACACTGAAGCTTTCTTT. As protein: CASSIDFIGQNTEAFF.

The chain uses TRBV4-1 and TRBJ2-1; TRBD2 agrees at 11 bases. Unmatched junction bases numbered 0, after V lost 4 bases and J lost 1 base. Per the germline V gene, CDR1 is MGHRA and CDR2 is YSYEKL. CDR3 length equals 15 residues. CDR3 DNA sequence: TGCGCCAGCAGCCTAGCGGGAGGGTCCTACAATGAGCAGTTCTTC. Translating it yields CASSLAGGSYNEQFF.

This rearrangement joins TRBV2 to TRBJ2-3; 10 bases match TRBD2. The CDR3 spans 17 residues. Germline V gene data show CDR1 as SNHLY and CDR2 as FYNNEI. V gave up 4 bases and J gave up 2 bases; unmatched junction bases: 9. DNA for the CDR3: TGTGCCAGCAGTGCTACGGCTCTAGCGGGAGACACAGATACGCAGTATTTT. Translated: CASSATALAGDTDTQYF.

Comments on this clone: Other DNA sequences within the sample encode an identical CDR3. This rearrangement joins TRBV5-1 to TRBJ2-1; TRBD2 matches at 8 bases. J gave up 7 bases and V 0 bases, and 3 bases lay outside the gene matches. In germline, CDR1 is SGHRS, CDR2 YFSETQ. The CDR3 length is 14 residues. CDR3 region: CASSLAGGGNEQFF. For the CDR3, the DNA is TGCGCCAGCAGCTTGGCCGGCGGGGGGAATGAGCAGTTCTTC.

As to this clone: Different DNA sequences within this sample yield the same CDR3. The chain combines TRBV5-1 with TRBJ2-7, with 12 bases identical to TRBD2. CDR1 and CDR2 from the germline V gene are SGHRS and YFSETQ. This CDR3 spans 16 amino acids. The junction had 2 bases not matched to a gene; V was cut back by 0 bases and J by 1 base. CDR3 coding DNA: TGCGCCAGCAGCTTGGGACTAGCGGGAGAATCCTACGAGCAGTACTTC. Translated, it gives CASSLGLAGESYEQYF.

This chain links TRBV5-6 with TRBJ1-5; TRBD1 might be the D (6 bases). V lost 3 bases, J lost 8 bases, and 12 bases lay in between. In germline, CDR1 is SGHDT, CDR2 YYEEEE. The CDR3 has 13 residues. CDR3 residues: CASSSGGGKPQHF. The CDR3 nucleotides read TGTGCCAGCAGCTCCGGAGGGGGTAAGCCCCAGCATTTT.

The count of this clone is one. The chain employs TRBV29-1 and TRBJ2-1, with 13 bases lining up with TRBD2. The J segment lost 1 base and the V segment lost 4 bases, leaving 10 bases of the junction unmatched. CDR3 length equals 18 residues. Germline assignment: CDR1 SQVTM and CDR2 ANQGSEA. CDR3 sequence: CSVVPGLAGLISYNEQFF. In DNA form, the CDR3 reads TGCAGCGTTGTCCCGGGACTAGCGGGACTGATTTCCTACAATGAGCAGTTCTTC.